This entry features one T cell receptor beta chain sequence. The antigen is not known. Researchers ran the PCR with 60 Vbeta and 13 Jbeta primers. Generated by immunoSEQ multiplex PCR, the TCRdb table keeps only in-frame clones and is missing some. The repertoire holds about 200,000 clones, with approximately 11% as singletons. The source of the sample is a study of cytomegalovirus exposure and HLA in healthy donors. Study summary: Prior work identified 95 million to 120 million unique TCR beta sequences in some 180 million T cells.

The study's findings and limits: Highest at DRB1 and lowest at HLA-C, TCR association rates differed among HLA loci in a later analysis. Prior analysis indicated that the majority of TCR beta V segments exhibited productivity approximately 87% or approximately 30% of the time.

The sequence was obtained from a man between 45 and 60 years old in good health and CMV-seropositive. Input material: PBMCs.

In nucleotides, the CDR3 is TGTGCCAGCAGTGCTGTAGCGGGGTCCTACAATGAGCAGTTCTTC. This gives the protein CASSAVAGSYNEQFF. This chain uses TRBV6-1 with TRBJ2-1; 8 bases match TRBD2. The CDR3 is made up of 15 amino acids. The germline gives CDR1 MNHNS, CDR2 SASEGT. Trimming removed 4 bases from V and 1 base from J; junction bases left unmatched: 3.